Shown below are 8 T cell receptor beta chains from a single sample sequenced in a study of OX40 agonist ivuxolimab in advanced cancers. The method was immunoSEQ multiplex PCR; TCRdb's version includes in-frame clones alone and lacks a portion of them. The repertoire holds tens of thousands of clones, with more than 80% as singletons. Sequenced here: CD4+ or CD8+ T cells sorted from blood, sampled in a trial of the OX40 agonist ivuxolimab. These receptors all stem from an adult with an advanced solid tumor such as melanoma, head and neck, liver or kidney cancer.

The V and J genes are TRBV28 and TRBJ2-3; 11 positions agree with TRBD2. Germline CDR1 MDHEN, CDR2 SYDVKM. This CDR3 region has 18 residues. V lost 2 bases to trimming and J lost 0 bases; unmatched junction nucleotides: 7. CDR3 sequence (DNA): TGTGCCAGCAGTTTAGGCACTAGCGGGAGATCTAGCACAGATACGCAGTATTTT. This gives the protein CASSLGTSGRSSTDTQYF.

This CDR3 reads CAGSRDRVGLNYGYTF. The CDR3 DNA reads TGTGCCGGAAGCCGGGACAGGGTAGGCCTTAACTATGGCTACACCTTC. This chain joins TRBV2 and TRBJ1-2, with 9 bases aligning to TRBD1. The length of the CDR3 is 16 residues. Germline assignment: CDR1 SNHLY and CDR2 FYNNEI. V lost 11 bases, J lost 1 base, and 14 bases stayed unmatched. The full variable domain, in which reference TRBV2 and TRBJ1-2 provide the parts outside the CDR3, is EPEVTQTPSHQVTQMGQEVILRCVPISNHLYFYWYRQILGQKVEFLVSFYNNEISEKSEIFDDQFSVERPDGSNFTLKIRSTKLEDSAMYFCAGSRDRVGLNYGYTFGSGTRLTVV.

The chain combines TRBV28 with TRBJ2-3; a possible D gene is TRBD1 (6 bases). The CDR3 loop spans 16 amino acids. The V and J ends lost 2 bases and 2 bases respectively, with 14 bases between them. In germline, CDR1 is MDHEN, CDR2 SYDVKM. Here the CDR3 DNA reads TGTGCCAGCAGTTTACGTGGGGGCCCTTCCACAGATACGCAGTATTTT. Its protein product is CASSLRGGPSTDTQYF. Complete variable domain (other parts from reference TRBV28 and TRBJ2-3): DVKVTQSSRYLVKRTGEKVFLECVQDMDHENMFWYRQDPGLGLRLIYFSYDVKMKEKGDIPEGYSVSREKKERFSLILESASTNQTSMYLCASSLRGGPSTDTQYFGPGTRLTVL.

The chain couples TRBV11-2 to TRBJ2-1; the match to TRBD2 covers 9 bases. Germline CDR1 is SGHAT and CDR2 is FQNNGV. Trimming took 6 bases from V and 6 from J; bases not matched to a gene: 15. The CDR3 is 17 amino acids. In nucleotides, the CDR3 is TGTGCCAGCAGGACCCGACTTAGCGGGAGTCGGGGCAATGAGCAGTTCTTC. Translation: CASRTRLSGSRGNEQFF. Combining the CDR3 with reference TRBV11-2 and TRBJ2-1 gives the whole variable domain EAGVAQSPRYKIIEKRQSVAFWCNPISGHATLYWYQQILGQGPKLLIQFQNNGVVDDSQLPKDRFSAERLKGVDSTLKIQPAKLEDSAVYLCASRTRLSGSRGNEQFFGPGTRLTVL.

The chain carries TRBV9 and TRBJ2-3; 14 bases are shared with TRBD2. Trimming took 2 bases from V and 5 from J; bases not matched to a gene: 4. The CDR3 covers 16 residues. Germline-derived CDR1 and CDR2 are SGDLS and YYNGEE. CDR3 protein: CASSVGLAGGGDTQYF. The CDR3 DNA reads TGTGCCAGCAGCGTCGGACTAGCGGGGGGAGGAGATACGCAGTATTTT.

This chain links TRBV5-6 with TRBJ2-7; a weak D match, TRBD1 (6 bases). This CDR3 spans 12 amino acids. Deletions cut 4 bases from V and 7 bases from J, with 12 bases between. Germline-derived CDR1 and CDR2 are SGHDT and YYEEEE. CDR3 protein: CASSGWTEEQYV. The CDR3 DNA sequence: TGTGCCAGCAGCGGGTGGACAGAGGAGCAGTACGTC.

V is TRBV19 and J is TRBJ1-5, with D maybe TRBD1 (5 bases). Trimming removed 1 base at V and 0 bases at J, with 7 bases between. This CDR3 spans 15 amino acids. Germline assignment: CDR1 LNHDA and CDR2 SQIVND (reference sequence). CDR3 region: CASSIAGHSNQPQHF. The CDR3 DNA sequence: TGTGCCAGTAGTATAGCAGGGCATAGCAATCAGCCCCAGCATTTT.

The rearrangement joins TRBV14 to TRBJ1-2; D remains ambiguous. Germline V gene sequence: CDR1 SGHDN, CDR2 FVKESK. Trimming left V 1 base short and J 4 bases short, with 7 bases between. The CDR3 totals 13 residues. The CDR3 loop reads CASSQAQAYGYTF. In DNA form, the CDR3 reads TGTGCCAGCAGCCAAGCGCAGGCCTATGGCTACACCTTC.